A selection of T cell receptor beta chains follows, all from one sample in a study of blood T cell repertoires in COVID-19. Only in-frame clones appear in the TCRdb table, and some are missing; sequencing was by immunoSEQ multiplex PCR. The sample includes under 250,000 clones, roughly 75% of them seen just once. What was sequenced was peripheral blood. Receptors were obtained from a woman in her 70s with acute or convalescent COVID-19. The CDR3 runs from the conserved cysteine through the conserved F or W. D genes are given only for firm matches. Some rows mark clone size as missing; the rest say once, few, many or name a class of expanded clone.

J gene | V gene | D gene | clone size | CDR3 protein | CDR3 DNA
TRBJ1-3 | TRBV6-4 | NA | few | CASSPPSKGNGNTIYF | TGTGCCAGCAGTCCTCCTTCCAAGGGGAATGGAAACACCATATATTTT
TRBJ1-5 | TRBV4-1 | TRBD1 | NA | CASSQEWAGGRPQHF | TGCGCCAGCAGCCAAGAATGGGCAGGGGGCAGGCCCCAGCATTTT
TRBJ2-5 | TRBV28 | TRBD2 | NA | CASSLGSGGAGKTQYF | TGTGCCAGCAGTTTGGGGAGCGGGGGGGCCGGAAAGACCCAGTACTTC
TRBJ2-3 | TRBV24-1 | TRBD2 | once | CATAGTSAPDTQYF | TGTGCCACCGCCGGGACTAGCGCCCCAGATACGCAGTATTTT
TRBJ1-6 | TRBV2 | NA | many | CASRAGILLDSPLHF | TGTGCCAGCCGGGCCGGGATTCTCCTCGATTCACCCCTCCACTTT
TRBJ1-6 | TRBV2 | NA | NA | CASTVRRNSPLHF | TGTGCCAGCACGGTACGGAGGAATTCACCCCTCCACTTT
TRBJ2-7 | TRBV5-1 | TRBD2 | NA | CASSRYLAGVDGEQYF | TGCGCCAGCAGCAGATACCTAGCGGGGGTGGATGGGGAGCAGTACTTC
TRBJ1-1 | TRBV3-1/TRBV3-2 | NA | NA | CASSQQGWNTEAFF | TGTGCCAGCAGCCAACAGGGGTGGAACACTGAAGCTTTCTTT
TRBJ1-6 | TRBV7-2 | TRBD1 | NA | CASSYGTASSPLHF | TGTGCCAGCAGCTACGGGACAGCGTCTTCACCCCTCCACTTT
TRBJ2-1 | TRBV4-3 | TRBD2 | NA | CASSHQMIGTKDNEQFF | TGCGCCAGCAGCCATCAAATGATCGGGACTAAAGACAATGAGCAGTTCTTC
TRBJ1-1 | TRBV30 | NA | NA | CAWTRNTEAFF | TGTGCCTGGACTAGGAACACTGAAGCTTTCTTT
TRBJ2-7 | TRBV18 | NA | NA | CASSPDLHYEQYF | TGTGCCAGCTCACCTGACTTACACTACGAGCAGTACTTC
TRBJ2-7 | TRBV30 | NA | NA | CAWTPWAIPYEQYF | TGTGCCTGGACCCCCTGGGCCATCCCCTACGAGCAGTACTTC
TRBJ2-7 | TRBV5-8 | NA | NA | CASSFQGAAFEQYF | TGTGCCAGCAGCTTTCAAGGGGCTGCCTTCGAGCAGTACTTC
TRBJ2-5 | TRBV19 | NA | NA | CASSRGDTISVQYF | TGTGCCAGTAGTCGGGGGGACACGATCTCTGTCCAGTACTTC
TRBJ1-4 | TRBV6-5 | TRBD1 | NA | CASSYRDSSEKLFF | TGTGCCAGCAGTTACCGGGACAGTTCTGAAAAACTGTTTTTT
TRBJ2-3 | TRBV5-1 | TRBD2 | NA | CASSLMASGVIDTQYF | TGCGCCAGCAGCTTGATGGCCAGCGGGGTCATCGATACGCAGTATTTT
TRBJ1-2 | TRBV23-1 | NA | NA | CASSCHTYTF | TGCGCCAGCAGTTGCCACACCTACACCTTC
TRBJ2-3 | TRBV7-9 | TRBD2 | NA | CASSLETSGGRTDTQYF | TGTGCCAGCAGCTTAGAGACTAGCGGGGGGCGGACAGATACGCAGTATTTT
TRBJ2-7 | TRBV5-1 | TRBD1 | NA | CASSLGGDRSEQYF | TGCGCCAGCAGCTTGGGTGGGGACAGGTCCGAGCAGTACTTC
TRBJ2-1 | TRBV10-3 | NA | once | CAISESGGAYNEQFF | TGTGCCATCAGTGAGTCGGGCGGGGCCTACAATGAGCAGTTCTTC
TRBJ2-7 | TRBV11-2 | TRBD1 | once | CASSLAEGQGYEQYF | TGTGCCAGCAGCTTAGCCGAGGGACAGGGCTACGAGCAGTACTTC
TRBJ2-1 | TRBV19 | NA | NA | CASSMYVQGEQFF | TGTGCCAGTAGTATGTACGTCCAGGGTGAGCAGTTCTTC
TRBJ1-3 | TRBV30 | TRBD1 | few | CAWNLGTAGNTIYF | TGTGCCTGGAATTTAGGGACAGCTGGAAACACCATATATTTT
TRBJ1-1 | TRBV7-2 | NA | NA | CASSLWRVQPEAFF | TGTGCCAGCAGCTTATGGAGGGTACAACCCGAAGCTTTCTTT
TRBJ2-5 | TRBV3-1/TRBV3-2 | TRBD2 | NA | CASSRRTSGGQETQYF | TGTGCCAGCAGCCGCCGGACTAGCGGGGGGCAAGAGACCCAGTACTTC
TRBJ2-3 | TRBV19 | NA | NA | CASGTGRSTDTQYF | TGTGCCAGTGGTACAGGGAGGAGCACAGATACGCAGTATTTT
TRBJ2-2 | TRBV5-1 | TRBD1 | NA | CASSPRQGSTGELFF | TGCGCCAGCAGCCCAAGACAGGGATCCACCGGGGAGCTGTTTTTT
TRBJ1-5 | TRBV19 | TRBD1 | NA | CASKDRGSQPQHF | TGTGCCAGTAAGGACAGGGGATCGCAGCCCCAGCATTTT
TRBJ2-7 | TRBV5-1 | TRBD1 | NA | CASSLGDRLPEQYF | TGCGCCAGCAGCTTGGGGGACAGGTTGCCCGAGCAGTACTTC
TRBJ2-7 | TRBV29-1 | TRBD1 | few | CSVAKRTGAYEQYF | TGCAGCGTTGCCAAAAGGACAGGCGCCTACGAGCAGTACTTC
TRBJ2-5 | TRBV9 | NA | NA | CASSVTQGGETQYF | TGTGCCAGCAGCGTAACGCAGGGGGGAGAGACCCAGTACTTC
TRBJ2-6 | TRBV10-3 | TRBD1 | NA | CAISESPGQGLSGANVLTF | TGTGCCATCAGTGAGTCCCCGGGACAGGGGTTGAGTGGGGCCAACGTCCTGACTTTC
TRBJ2-6 | TRBV24-1 | TRBD1 | NA | CASAQGAGGANVLTF | TGTGCCTCCGCACAGGGGGCAGGTGGGGCCAACGTCCTGACTTTC
TRBJ2-5 | TRBV3-1/TRBV3-2 | TRBD1 | NA | CASSQGQYQETQYF | TGTGCCAGCAGCCAGGGACAGTACCAAGAGACCCAGTACTTC
TRBJ1-1 | TRBV4-1 | TRBD1 | NA | CASSPRDRGVGNTEAFF | TGCGCCAGCAGCCCCCGGGACAGGGGTGTGGGGAACACTGAAGCTTTCTTT
TRBJ1-1 | TRBV6-4 | NA | NA | CASRATGLRTEAFF | TGTGCCAGCAGGGCGACAGGTCTGAGGACTGAAGCTTTCTTT
TRBJ1-6 | TRBV27 | NA | NA | CASSPRRGSYNSPLHF | TGTGCCAGCAGCCCCCGAAGGGGGTCCTATAATTCACCCCTCCACTTT
TRBJ2-7 | TRBV4-3 | TRBD2 | NA | CASSHERGGSYEQYF | TGCGCCAGCAGCCATGAGCGGGGGGGCTCCTACGAGCAGTACTTC
TRBJ1-2 | TRBV6-1 | NA | NA | CASSDTVNYGYTF | TGTGCCAGCAGTGATACTGTTAACTATGGCTACACCTTC
TRBJ2-3 | TRBV27 | TRBD2 | few | CASSPSRTSGGWTQYF | TGTGCCAGCAGTCCATCCCGGACTAGCGGGGGGTGGACGCAGTATTTT
TRBJ2-5 | TRBV18 | NA | NA | CASSPDRPRRQETQYF | TGTGCCAGCTCACCAGACAGGCCCCGGCGCCAAGAGACCCAGTACTTC
TRBJ2-5 | TRBV5-1 | TRBD1 | NA | CASSSADRGETQYF | TGCGCCAGCAGCTCCGCCGACAGGGGAGAGACCCAGTACTTC
TRBJ2-7 | TRBV18 | TRBD1 | NA | CASSPGTGLRDEQYF | TGTGCCAGCTCACCCGGGACAGGGCTCCGAGACGAGCAGTACTTC
TRBJ2-1 | TRBV10-3 | TRBD1 | once | CAISLQGGQFF | TGTGCCATCAGTTTACAGGGGGGGCAGTTCTTC
TRBJ2-1 | TRBV2 | TRBD1 | few | CASSVGGTGEIGQFF | TGTGCCAGCAGTGTAGGTGGGACAGGGGAAATTGGGCAGTTCTTC
TRBJ2-1 | TRBV9 | NA | NA | CASSVDLTGLNNEQFF | TGTGCCAGCAGCGTAGACCTAACGGGACTTAACAATGAGCAGTTCTTC
TRBJ2-2 | TRBV4-2 | TRBD2 | NA | CASSQRGLDAYTGELFF | TGTGCCAGCAGCCAGAGAGGACTAGATGCCTACACCGGGGAGCTGTTTTTT
TRBJ1-1 | TRBV9 | NA | NA | CVSSAPPSTEAFF | TGTGTCAGCAGCGCCCCCCCCAGTACTGAAGCTTTCTTT
TRBJ1-1 | TRBV18 | TRBD1 | NA | CASSQTLLGTGQMNTEAFF | TGTGCCAGCTCACAAACCCTTCTCGGGACAGGGCAGATGAACACTGAAGCTTTCTTT
TRBJ1-3 | TRBV2 | TRBD1 | NA | CTSSGQGAGNTIYF | TGTACCAGCAGTGGACAGGGGGCCGGAAACACCATATATTTT
TRBJ1-1 | TRBV6-2/TRBV6-3 | NA | once | CASSEPTGGTEAFF | TGTGCCAGCAGTGAGCCGACAGGAGGCACTGAAGCTTTCTTT
TRBJ1-6 | TRBV9 | NA | NA | CASSVVGDPPLHF | TGTGCCAGCAGCGTGGTAGGGGATCCACCCCTCCACTTT